The rows below give T cell receptor beta chains drawn from one sample of a study of T cell responses to AZD1222 COVID-19 vaccine. Profiled with immunoSEQ multiplex PCR; TCRdb holds only in-frame clones, not every one. Seen here are 120,000 or so clones, approximately 88% observed once, and the top ten hold less than 6%. Sequencing was performed on peripheral blood, taken on day 0 of AZD1222 vaccination. Receptors originate from an adult in good health. The CDR3 runs from the conserved cysteine through the conserved F or W. Fields, in order: CDR3 protein, CDR3 DNA, J gene, V gene, clone size, D gene. D genes are given only for firm matches. Clone size appears in some rows only: once, few, many, or a class for an expanded clone.

CSVGKDTEAFF | TGCAGCGTTGGTAAGGACACTGAAGCTTTCTTT | TRBJ1-1 | TRBV29-1 | NA | NA
CASSLSQGITGELFF | TGTGCCAGCAGTTTGTCCCAAGGTATCACCGGGGAGCTGTTTTTT | TRBJ2-2 | TRBV27 | NA | NA
CASSIGTGNEKLFF | TGTGCCAGTAGTATCGGGACGGGTAATGAAAAACTGTTTTTT | TRBJ1-4 | TRBV19 | NA | NA
CASSLVQGGDTEAFF | TGTGCCAGCAGCTTGGTCCAGGGTGGAGACACTGAAGCTTTCTTT | TRBJ1-1 | TRBV5-5 | NA | NA
CASRRGTGFNEKLFF | TGTGCCAGTAGAAGAGGGACAGGGTTTAATGAAAAACTGTTTTTT | TRBJ1-4 | TRBV19 | once | TRBD1
CASSLGAGTTDTQYF | TGCGCCAGCAGCTTGGGGGCAGGGACCACAGATACGCAGTATTTT | TRBJ2-3 | TRBV5-1 | NA | NA
CASIGGGSQPQHF | TGTGCCAGTATAGGGGGTGGGTCGCAGCCCCAGCATTTT | TRBJ1-5 | TRBV19 | NA | NA
CASSYPPAISPLHF | TGTGCCAGCAGTTACCCGCCGGCGATTTCACCCCTCCACTTT | TRBJ1-6 | TRBV6-2/TRBV6-3 | NA | NA
CASSSGADANTEAFF | TGTGCCAGCAGCTCTGGCGCCGACGCGAACACTGAAGCTTTCTTT | TRBJ1-1 | TRBV5-4 | NA | NA
CASSRQGGSNEQFF | TGTGCCAGTAGTCGGCAGGGAGGTTCCAATGAGCAGTTCTTC | TRBJ2-1 | TRBV19 | once | NA
CASSPNSGGRLNTEAFF | TGTGCCAGCTCACCAAATAGCGGGGGGCGTCTGAACACTGAAGCTTTCTTT | TRBJ1-1 | TRBV18 | NA | NA
CATSRGRNSPLHF | TGTGCCACCAGCAGAGGCAGGAATTCACCCCTCCACTTT | TRBJ1-6 | TRBV15 | NA | NA
CASSLTSGTQADTQYF | TGTGCCAGCTCACTCACTAGCGGGACGCAGGCGGATACGCAGTATTTT | TRBJ2-3 | TRBV18 | once | TRBD2
CASRRGDEQFF | TGTGCCAGCAGGAGAGGAGATGAGCAGTTCTTC | TRBJ2-1 | TRBV12-3/TRBV12-4 | NA | NA
CAMGEMNTEAFF | TGTGCCATGGGAGAGATGAACACTGAAGCTTTCTTT | TRBJ1-1 | TRBV10-3 | NA | NA
CASSPLGWSGTGELFF | TGCGCCAGCAGTCCTCTCGGTTGGTCGGGGACCGGGGAGCTGTTTTTT | TRBJ2-2 | TRBV4-3 | once | NA
CASSRTSGGATYEQYF | TGTGCCAGCAGCCGGACTAGCGGGGGTGCCACCTACGAGCAGTACTTC | TRBJ2-7 | TRBV28 | NA | TRBD2
CASSRTGGFDEQYF | TGTGCCAGCAGTCGGACAGGGGGCTTCGACGAGCAGTACTTC | TRBJ2-7 | TRBV6-5 | NA | TRBD1
CASSEQGYNEQFF | TGTGCCAGCAGCGAGCAGGGCTACAATGAGCAGTTCTTC | TRBJ2-1 | TRBV5-6 | NA | NA
CASSPPVDEQFF | TGTGCCAGCTCACCACCGGTAGATGAGCAGTTCTTC | TRBJ2-1 | TRBV18 | NA | NA
CASSAQGYQPQHF | TGTGCCAGCTCAGCACAGGGTTATCAGCCCCAGCATTTT | TRBJ1-5 | TRBV18 | NA | NA
CASSLALAGIYEQYF | TGCGCCAGCAGCTTGGCCCTAGCGGGGATCTACGAGCAGTACTTC | TRBJ2-7 | TRBV5-1 | NA | TRBD2
CASSLGWGNYGYTF | TGTGCCAGCAGCTTAGGTTGGGGGAACTATGGCTACACCTTC | TRBJ1-2 | TRBV11-2 | NA | NA
CASSQGGAGETQYF | TGCGCCAGCAGCCAAGGAGGGGCAGGGGAGACCCAGTACTTC | TRBJ2-5 | TRBV4-1 | NA | NA
CASSPNTGELFF | TGTGCCAGCAGCCCGAACACCGGGGAGCTGTTTTTT | TRBJ2-2 | TRBV11-3 | many | NA
CATKTGNTEAFF | TGTGCCACCAAAACAGGGAACACTGAAGCTTTCTTT | TRBJ1-1 | TRBV27 | NA | NA
CASSQGWQMNTEAFF | TGTGCCAGCAGCCAAGGGTGGCAGATGAACACTGAAGCTTTCTTT | TRBJ1-1 | TRBV4-2 | NA | NA
CASSRTDSNQPQHF | TGTGCCAGCAGTAGGACAGATAGCAATCAGCCCCAGCATTTT | TRBJ1-5 | TRBV6-2/TRBV6-3 | NA | NA
CASSLSGDTGELFF | TGTGCCAGCAGCTTGTCCGGGGACACCGGGGAGCTGTTTTTT | TRBJ2-2 | TRBV7-8 | NA | NA
CASSIGGFTEAFF | TGTGCCAGTAGTATCGGGGGGTTCACTGAAGCTTTCTTT | TRBJ1-1 | TRBV19 | NA | NA
CASSEDATGETQYF | TGCGCCAGCAGTGAGGATGCAACTGGGGAGACCCAGTACTTC | TRBJ2-5 | TRBV10-2 | NA | NA
CASSLAQGVNTEAFF | TGCGCCAGCAGCTTGGCTCAGGGAGTGAACACTGAAGCTTTCTTT | TRBJ1-1 | TRBV5-1 | NA | NA
CASSTVDRERNGYTF | TGTGCCAGTAGTACCGTCGACAGGGAACGAAATGGCTACACCTTC | TRBJ1-2 | TRBV19 | NA | TRBD1
CAISRQRNTEAFF | TGTGCCATCAGTAGACAGAGGAACACTGAAGCTTTCTTT | TRBJ1-1 | TRBV10-3 | NA | NA
CASSPTVNTGELFF | TGTGCCAGCAGCCCAACAGTGAACACCGGGGAGCTGTTTTTT | TRBJ2-2 | TRBV7-3 | once | NA
CASSLGGQGSYEQYF | TGTGCCAGCAGCTTGGGGGGGCAGGGTTCCTACGAGCAGTACTTC | TRBJ2-7 | TRBV5-6 | NA | NA
CASSLGTSGGPVTGELFF | TGTGCCAGCAGCTTAGGGACTAGCGGGGGGCCAGTCACCGGGGAGCTGTTTTTT | TRBJ2-2 | TRBV7-6 | NA | TRBD2